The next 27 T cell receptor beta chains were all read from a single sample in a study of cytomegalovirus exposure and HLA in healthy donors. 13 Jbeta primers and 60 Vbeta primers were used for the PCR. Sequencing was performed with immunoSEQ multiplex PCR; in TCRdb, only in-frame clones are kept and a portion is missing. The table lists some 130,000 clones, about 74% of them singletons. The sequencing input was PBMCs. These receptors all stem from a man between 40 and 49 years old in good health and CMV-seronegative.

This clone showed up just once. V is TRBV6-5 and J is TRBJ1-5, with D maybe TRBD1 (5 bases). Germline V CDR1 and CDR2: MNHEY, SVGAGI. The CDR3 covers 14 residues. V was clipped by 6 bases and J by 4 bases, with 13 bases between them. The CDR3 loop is CASSPGRANQPQHF. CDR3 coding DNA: TGTGCCAGCAGCCCCGGCAGGGCAAATCAGCCCCAGCATTTT.

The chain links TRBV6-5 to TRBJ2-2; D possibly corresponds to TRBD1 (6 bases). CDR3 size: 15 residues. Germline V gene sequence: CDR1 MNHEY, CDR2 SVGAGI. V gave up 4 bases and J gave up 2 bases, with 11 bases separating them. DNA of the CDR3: TGTGCCAGCAGTTCGCAGGGGCACAACACCGGGGAGCTGTTTTTT. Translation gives CASSSQGHNTGELFF.

The CDR3 DNA sequence: TGTGCCAGCAGTCCACTGACAGGGTTGAGTGAAAAACTGTTTTTT. It codes for CASSPLTGLSEKLFF. The gene calls are TRBV27 and TRBJ1-4; 7 bases align to TRBD1. The CDR3 runs to 15 residues. The germline CDR1 and CDR2 sequences are MNHEY and SMNVEV (reference sequence). V was clipped by 5 bases and J by 7 bases; unmatched bases: 10. Using reference TRBV27 and TRBJ1-4 for the parts outside the CDR3, the full variable domain is EAQVTQNPRYLITVTGKKLTVTCSQNMNHEYMSWYRQDPGLGLRQIYYSMNVEVTDKGDVPEGYKVSRKEKRNFPLILESPSPNQTSLYFCASSPLTGLSEKLFFGSGTQLSVL.

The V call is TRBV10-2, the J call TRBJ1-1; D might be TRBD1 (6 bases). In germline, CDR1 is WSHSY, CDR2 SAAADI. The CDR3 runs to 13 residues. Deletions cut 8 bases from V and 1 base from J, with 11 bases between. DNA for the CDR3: TGCGCCAGCCGGGGGGCAGGGAACACTGAAGCTTTCTTT. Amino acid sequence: CASRGAGNTEAFF.

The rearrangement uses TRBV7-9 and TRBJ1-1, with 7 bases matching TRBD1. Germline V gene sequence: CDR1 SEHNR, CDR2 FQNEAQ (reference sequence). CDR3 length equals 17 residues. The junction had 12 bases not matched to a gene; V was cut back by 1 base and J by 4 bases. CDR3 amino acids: CASSLGLGRGWGTEAFF. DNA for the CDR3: TGTGCCAGCAGCTTAGGGCTCGGCAGGGGGTGGGGCACTGAAGCTTTCTTT.

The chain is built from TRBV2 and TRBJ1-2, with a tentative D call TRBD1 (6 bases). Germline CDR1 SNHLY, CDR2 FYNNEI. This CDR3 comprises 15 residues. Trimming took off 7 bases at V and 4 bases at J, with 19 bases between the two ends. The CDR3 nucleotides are TGTGCCAGCATTAACCGGGACAAAGAGGGCTATGGCTACACCTTC. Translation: CASINRDKEGYGYTF.

The CDR3 protein is CASSLWGQGQETQYF. CDR3 nucleotide sequence: TGTGCCAGCAGCTTGTGGGGACAGGGGCAAGAGACCCAGTACTTC. This chain uses TRBV5-6 with TRBJ2-5, with 10 bases fitting TRBD1. The germline gives CDR1 SGHDT, CDR2 YYEEEE. The CDR3 sequence is 15 residues long. The ends lost 1 base at V and 2 bases at J; junction bases unmatched: 2.

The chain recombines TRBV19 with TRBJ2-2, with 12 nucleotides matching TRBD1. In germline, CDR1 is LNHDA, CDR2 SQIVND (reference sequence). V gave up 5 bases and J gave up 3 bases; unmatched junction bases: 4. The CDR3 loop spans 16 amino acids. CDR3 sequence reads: CASSRGQGADTGELFF. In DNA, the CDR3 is TGTGCCAGTAGTCGGGGACAGGGGGCAGACACCGGGGAGCTGTTTTTT.

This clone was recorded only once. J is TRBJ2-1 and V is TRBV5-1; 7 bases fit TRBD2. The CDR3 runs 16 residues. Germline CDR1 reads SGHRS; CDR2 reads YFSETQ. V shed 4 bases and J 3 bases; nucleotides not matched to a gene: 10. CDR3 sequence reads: CASSTEAGLDYNEQFF. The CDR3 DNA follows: TGCGCCAGCAGCACCGAAGCGGGACTGGACTACAATGAGCAGTTCTTC.

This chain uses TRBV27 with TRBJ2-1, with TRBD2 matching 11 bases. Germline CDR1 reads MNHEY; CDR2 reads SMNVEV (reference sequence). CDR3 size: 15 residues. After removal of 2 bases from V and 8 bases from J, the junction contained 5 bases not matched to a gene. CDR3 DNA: TGTGCCAGCAGTTTAATAGCGGGGGGGTCCCATGAGCAGTTCTTC. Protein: CASSLIAGGSHEQFF.

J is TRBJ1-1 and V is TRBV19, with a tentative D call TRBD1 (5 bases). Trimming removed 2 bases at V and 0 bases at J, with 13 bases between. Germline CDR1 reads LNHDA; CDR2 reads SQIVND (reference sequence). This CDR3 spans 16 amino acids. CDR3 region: CASSITQGRMNTEAFF. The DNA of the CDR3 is TGTGCCAGTAGTATAACCCAGGGTCGCATGAACACTGAAGCTTTCTTT.

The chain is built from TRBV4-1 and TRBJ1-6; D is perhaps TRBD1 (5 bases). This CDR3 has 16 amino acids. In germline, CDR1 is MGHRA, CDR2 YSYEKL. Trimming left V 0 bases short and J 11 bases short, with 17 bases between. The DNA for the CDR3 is TGCGCCAGCAGCCAAGAAGCCCGGCAGGGTCTGACACCCCTCCACTTT. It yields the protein CASSQEARQGLTPLHF.

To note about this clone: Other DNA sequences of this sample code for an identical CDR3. This CDR3 reads CASRLQGAGETQYF. The CDR3 DNA is TGTGCCAGCAGGCTACAGGGGGCTGGAGAGACCCAGTACTTC. This rearrangement joins TRBV6-5 to TRBJ2-5; TRBD1 matches at 9 bases. The trim removed 6 bases at V and 4 bases at J, leaving 6 bases unmatched. Germline CDR1 reads MNHEY; CDR2 reads SVGAGI. The CDR3 is 14 residues long.

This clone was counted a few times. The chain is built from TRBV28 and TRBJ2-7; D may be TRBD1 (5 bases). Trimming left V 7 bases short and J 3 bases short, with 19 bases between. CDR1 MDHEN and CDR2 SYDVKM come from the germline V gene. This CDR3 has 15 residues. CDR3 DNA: TGTGCCAGCACCCTTCAGGGAAGTGGGCTCTACGAGCAGTACTTC. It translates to CASTLQGSGLYEQYF. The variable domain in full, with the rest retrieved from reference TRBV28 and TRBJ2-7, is DVKVTQSSRYLVKRTGEKVFLECVQDMDHENMFWYRQDPGLGLRLIYFSYDVKMKEKGDIPEGYSVSREKKERFSLILESASTNQTSMYLCASTLQGSGLYEQYFGPGTRLTVT.

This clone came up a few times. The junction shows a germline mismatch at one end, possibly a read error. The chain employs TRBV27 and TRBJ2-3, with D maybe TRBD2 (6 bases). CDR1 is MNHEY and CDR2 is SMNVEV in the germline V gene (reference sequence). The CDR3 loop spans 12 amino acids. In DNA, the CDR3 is TGTGCCACAAAATCCGGAGGGATGGCGACGGCGTTT. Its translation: CATKSGGMATAF.

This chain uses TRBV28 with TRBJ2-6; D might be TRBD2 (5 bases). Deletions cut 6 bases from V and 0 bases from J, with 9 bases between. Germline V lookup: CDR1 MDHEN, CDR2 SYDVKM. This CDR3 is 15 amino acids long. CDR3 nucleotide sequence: TGTGCCAGCAGCCAAGGGAGCTCTGGGGCCAACGTCCTGACTTTC. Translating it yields CASSQGSSGANVLTF. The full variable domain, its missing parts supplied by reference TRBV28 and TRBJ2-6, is DVKVTQSSRYLVKRTGEKVFLECVQDMDHENMFWYRQDPGLGLRLIYFSYDVKMKEKGDIPEGYSVSREKKERFSLILESASTNQTSMYLCASSQGSSGANVLTFGAGSRLTVL.

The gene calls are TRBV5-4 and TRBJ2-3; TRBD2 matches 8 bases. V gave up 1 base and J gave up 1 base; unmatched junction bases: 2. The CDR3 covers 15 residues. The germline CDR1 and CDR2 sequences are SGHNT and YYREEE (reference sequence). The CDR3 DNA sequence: TGTGCCAGCAGCTTGTCGCGGGGGGGCACAGATACGCAGTATTTT. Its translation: CASSLSRGGTDTQYF.

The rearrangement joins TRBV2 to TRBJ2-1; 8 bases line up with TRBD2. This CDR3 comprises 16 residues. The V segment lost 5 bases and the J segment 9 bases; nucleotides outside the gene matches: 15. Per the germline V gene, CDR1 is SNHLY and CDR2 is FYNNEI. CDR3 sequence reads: CASSLTREGGLGEQFF. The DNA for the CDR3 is TGTGCCAGCAGTCTAACTCGGGAGGGTGGGCTTGGTGAGCAGTTCTTC.

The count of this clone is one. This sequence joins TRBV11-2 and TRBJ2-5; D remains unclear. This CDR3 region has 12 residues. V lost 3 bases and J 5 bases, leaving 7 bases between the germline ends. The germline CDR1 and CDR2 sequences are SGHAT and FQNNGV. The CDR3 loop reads CASSFGLETQYF. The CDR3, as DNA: TGTGCCAGCAGCTTTGGCCTTGAGACCCAGTACTTC.

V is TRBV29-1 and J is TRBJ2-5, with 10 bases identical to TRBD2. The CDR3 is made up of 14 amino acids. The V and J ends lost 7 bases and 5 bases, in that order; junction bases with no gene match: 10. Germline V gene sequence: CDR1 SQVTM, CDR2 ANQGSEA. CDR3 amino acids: CSASSSGSGETQYF. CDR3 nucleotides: TGCAGCGCAAGCTCTAGCGGGAGCGGGGAGACCCAGTACTTC.

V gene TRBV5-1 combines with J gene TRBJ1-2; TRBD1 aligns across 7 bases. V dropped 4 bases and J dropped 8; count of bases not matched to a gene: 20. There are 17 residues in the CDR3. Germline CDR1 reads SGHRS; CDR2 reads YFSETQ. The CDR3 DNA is TGCGCCAGCAGCACGGGACAGCGACGCGTTACTGGGGGAGGCTACACCTTC. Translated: CASSTGQRRVTGGGYTF.

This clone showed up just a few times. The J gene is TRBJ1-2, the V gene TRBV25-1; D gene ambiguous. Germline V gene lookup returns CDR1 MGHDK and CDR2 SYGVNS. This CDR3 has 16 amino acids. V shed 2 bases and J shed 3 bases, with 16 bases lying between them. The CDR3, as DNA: TGTGCCAGCAGTGAACCCCCGGGGAGGGATTACTATGGCTACACCTTC. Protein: CASSEPPGRDYYGYTF.

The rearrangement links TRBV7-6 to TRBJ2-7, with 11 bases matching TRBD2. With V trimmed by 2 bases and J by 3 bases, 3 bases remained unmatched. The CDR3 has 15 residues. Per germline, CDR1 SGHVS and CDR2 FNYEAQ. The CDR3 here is CASSLSGTSGYEQYF. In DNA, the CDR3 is TGTGCCAGCAGCTTATCCGGGACTAGCGGCTACGAGCAGTACTTC.

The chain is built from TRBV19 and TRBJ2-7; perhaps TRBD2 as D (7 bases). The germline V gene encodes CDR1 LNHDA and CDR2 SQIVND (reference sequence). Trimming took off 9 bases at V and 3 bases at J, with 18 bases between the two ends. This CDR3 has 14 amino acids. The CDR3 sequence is CASRPGGRSYEQYF. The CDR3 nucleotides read TGTGCCAGCAGACCGGGGGGCAGAAGCTACGAGCAGTACTTC. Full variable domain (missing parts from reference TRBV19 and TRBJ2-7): DGGITQSPKYLFRKEGQNVTLSCEQNLNHDAMYWYRQDPGQGLRLIYYSQIVNDFQKGDIAEGYSVSREKKESFPLTVTSAQKNPTAFYLCASRPGGRSYEQYFGPGTRLTVT.

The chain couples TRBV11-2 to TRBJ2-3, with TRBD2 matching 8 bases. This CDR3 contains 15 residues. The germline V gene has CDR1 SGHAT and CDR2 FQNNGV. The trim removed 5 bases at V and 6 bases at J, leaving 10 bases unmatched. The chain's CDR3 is CASSQGTSGQDTQYF. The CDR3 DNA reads TGTGCCAGCAGCCAAGGGACTAGTGGGCAGGATACGCAGTATTTT.

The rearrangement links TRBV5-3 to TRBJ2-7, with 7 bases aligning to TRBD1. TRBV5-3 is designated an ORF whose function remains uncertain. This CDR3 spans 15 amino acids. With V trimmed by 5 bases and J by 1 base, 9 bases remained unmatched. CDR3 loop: CARRFRDSESYEQYF. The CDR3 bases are TGTGCCAGAAGGTTTCGGGACAGCGAGTCCTACGAGCAGTACTTC.

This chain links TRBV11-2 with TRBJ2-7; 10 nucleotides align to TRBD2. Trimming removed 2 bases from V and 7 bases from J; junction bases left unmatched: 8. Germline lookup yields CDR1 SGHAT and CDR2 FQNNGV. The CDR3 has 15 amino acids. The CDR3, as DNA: TGTGCCAGCAGCTTACAGGGGACTAGCGAACATGAGCAGTACTTC. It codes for CASSLQGTSEHEQYF.